What follows are 2 T cell receptor beta chains derived from one specimen sequenced in a study of tumor-infiltrating lymphocytes in primary liver carcinoma. Co-extracting RNA and DNA was done with about 20-33 mg of unsorted bulk tissue as input. TCR beta cDNA was reverse-transcribed from approximately 0.45 ug of total RNA. The reaction used a constant-region primer and ProtoScript II reverse transcriptase. Three-round nested multiplex PCR performed with slightly modified ARM-PCR produced the TCR beta libraries. In the first two PCR rounds, TRBV1-TRBV30 forward primers were paired with a C-beta reverse primer, and each round lasted about 9 cycles. TCRdb processed the multiplex PCR reads anew with MiXCR; each CDR3 protein has one entry. The data contain over 100,000 distinct CDR3 sequences, about two thirds of them singletons. Source material: tumor-adjacent normal liver tissue. These TCRs come from a woman between 55 and 75 years old with primary liver carcinoma and hepatitis B virus infection.

The V gene is TRBV6-5, the J gene TRBJ2-1; weak D call: TRBD2 (5 bases). This CDR3 has 16 residues. Germline V CDR1 and CDR2: MNHEY, SVGAGI. V lost 6 bases and J 7 bases, leaving 22 bases between the germline ends. CDR3 DNA sequence: TGTGCCAGCAGAGAGACTAACTGGAGCCGTGGGAATGAGCAGTTCTTC. Translation: CASRETNWSRGNEQFF.

Of note for this clonotype: It may be a read error: a sequence one base away is much more abundant. The CDR3 loop is CASSFQTSAVNIEQFF. In nucleotides, the CDR3 is TGCGCCAGCAGCTTTCAGACTAGCGCGGTTAACATTGAGCAGTTCTTC. The rearrangement uses TRBV5-1 and TRBJ2-1; 8 nucleotides match TRBD2. The germline V gene encodes CDR1 SGHRS and CDR2 YFSETQ. J lost 9 bases, V lost 2 bases, and 13 bases had no gene match. This CDR3 spans 16 amino acids.